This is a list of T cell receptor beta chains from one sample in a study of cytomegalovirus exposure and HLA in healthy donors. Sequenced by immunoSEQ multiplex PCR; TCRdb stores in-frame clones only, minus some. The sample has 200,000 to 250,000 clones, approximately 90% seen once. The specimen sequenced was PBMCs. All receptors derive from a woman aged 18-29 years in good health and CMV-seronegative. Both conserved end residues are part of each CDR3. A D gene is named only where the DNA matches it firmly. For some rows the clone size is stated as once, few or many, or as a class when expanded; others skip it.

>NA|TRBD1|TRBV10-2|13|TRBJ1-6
CASRDRGHSPLHF
TGCGCAAGCCGGGACAGGGGGCATTCACCCCTCCACTTT
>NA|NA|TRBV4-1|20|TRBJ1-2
CASSQVGRGILVREKYGYTF
TGCGCCAGCAGCCAAGTCGGGAGGGGCATTCTCGTCCGAGAGAAATATGGCTACACCTTC
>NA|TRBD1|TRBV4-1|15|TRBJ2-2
CASSRTGVNTGELFF
TGCGCCAGCAGCCGGACAGGGGTGAACACCGGGGAGCTGTTTTTT
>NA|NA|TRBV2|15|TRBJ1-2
CASREAREGHYGYTF
TGTGCCAGCAGGGAAGCCCGGGAAGGCCACTATGGCTACACCTTC
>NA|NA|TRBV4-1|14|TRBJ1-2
CASSPVTGNYGYTF
TGCGCCAGCAGTCCTGTTACAGGGAACTATGGCTACACCTTC
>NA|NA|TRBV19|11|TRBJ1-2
CATRANYGYTF
TGTGCCACCAGGGCTAACTATGGCTACACCTTC
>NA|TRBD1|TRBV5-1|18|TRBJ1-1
CASSLVGGQGLLNTEAFF
TGCGCCAGCAGCTTGGTGGGAGGACAGGGCTTACTGAACACTGAAGCTTTCTTT
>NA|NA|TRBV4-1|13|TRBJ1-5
CASSQRGGPPQHF
TGCGCCAGCAGCCAAAGGGGGGGCCCGCCCCAGCATTTT
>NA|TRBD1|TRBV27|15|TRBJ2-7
CASSGVGTGFDEQYF
TGTGCCAGCAGTGGGGTCGGGACAGGGTTTGACGAGCAGTACTTC
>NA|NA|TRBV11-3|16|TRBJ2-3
CASSFLYVADTDTQYF
TGTGCCAGCAGCTTTCTGTACGTAGCGGACACAGATACGCAGTATTTT
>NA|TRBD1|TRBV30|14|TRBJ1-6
CAWSPRGDNSPLHF
TGTGCCTGGAGCCCCAGGGGGGATAATTCACCCCTCCACTTT
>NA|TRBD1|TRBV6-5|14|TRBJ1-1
CASSPGQGGSGGFF
TGTGCCAGCAGCCCTGGACAGGGGGGATCCGGGGGTTTCTTT
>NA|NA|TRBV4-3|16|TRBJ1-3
CASSQDFLSSGNTIYF
TGCGCCAGCAGCCAAGATTTCCTGAGCTCTGGAAACACCATATATTTT
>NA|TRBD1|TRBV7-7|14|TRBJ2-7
CASSLGDRGCEQYF
TGTGCCAGCAGCTTAGGGGACAGGGGCTGCGAGCAGTACTTC
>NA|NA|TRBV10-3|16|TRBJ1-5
CAISEFQGTGYQPQHF
TGTGCCATCAGTGAGTTTCAGGGGACGGGATATCAGCCCCAGCATTTT
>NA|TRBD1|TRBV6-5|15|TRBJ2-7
CASSPQGLGAYEQYF
TGTGCCAGCAGTCCACAGGGGCTCGGCGCCTACGAGCAGTACTTC
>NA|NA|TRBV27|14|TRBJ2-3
CASSFGRGTDTQYF
TGTGCCAGCAGTTTCGGCCGGGGCACAGATACGCAGTATTTT
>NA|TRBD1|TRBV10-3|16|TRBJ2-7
CAISDTSGTGPYEQYF
TGTGCCATCAGTGATACGTCCGGGACAGGACCCTACGAGCAGTACTTC
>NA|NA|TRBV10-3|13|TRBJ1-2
CAIRRDINYGYTF
TGTGCCATCAGGAGGGACATCAACTATGGCTACACCTTC
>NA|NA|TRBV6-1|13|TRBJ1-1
CASSEVLNTEAFF
TGTGCCAGCAGTGAAGTCTTGAACACTGAAGCTTTCTTT
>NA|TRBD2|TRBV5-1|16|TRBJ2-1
CASSYRTSGSPGEQFF
TGCGCCAGCAGCTACCGGACTAGCGGGAGTCCCGGTGAGCAGTTCTTC
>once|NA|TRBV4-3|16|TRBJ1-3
CASSQDQTTSGNTIYF
TGCGCCAGCAGCCAAGATCAGACAACCTCTGGAAACACCATATATTTT
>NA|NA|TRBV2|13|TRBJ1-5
CASSVEPNQPQHF
TGTGCCAGCAGTGTTGAGCCGAATCAGCCCCAGCATTTT
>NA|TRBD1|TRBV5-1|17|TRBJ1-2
CASSVPGQGPFGYGYTF
TGCGCCAGCAGCGTCCCGGGACAGGGGCCTTTTGGGTATGGCTACACCTTC
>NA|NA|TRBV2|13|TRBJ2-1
CASRGARYNEQFF
TGTGCCAGCAGAGGGGCGCGCTACAATGAGCAGTTCTTC
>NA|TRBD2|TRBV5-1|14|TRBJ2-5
CASSWSGIQETQYF
TGCGCCAGCAGCTGGAGCGGGATCCAAGAGACCCAGTACTTC
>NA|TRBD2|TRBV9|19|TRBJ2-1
CASSVVHRLPGGSYNEQFF
TGTGCCAGCAGCGTAGTTCACCGGCTTCCGGGGGGCTCCTACAATGAGCAGTTCTTC
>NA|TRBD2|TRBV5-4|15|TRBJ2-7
CASSLTGTSGSQQYF
TGTGCCAGCAGCTTGACCGGGACTAGCGGGAGTCAGCAGTACTTC
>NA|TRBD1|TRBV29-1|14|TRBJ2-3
CSAAPGQSTDTQYF
TGCAGCGCCGCACCGGGACAGTCCACAGATACGCAGTATTTT
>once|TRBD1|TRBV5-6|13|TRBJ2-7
CASRQGLSYEQYF
TGTGCCAGTAGACAGGGGCTCTCCTACGAGCAGTACTTC
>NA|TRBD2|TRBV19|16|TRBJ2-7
CASSIGGLAGAYEQYF
TGTGCCAGTAGTATAGGCGGGCTAGCGGGAGCCTACGAGCAGTACTTC
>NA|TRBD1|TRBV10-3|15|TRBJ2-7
CAISDLSGGPGGQYF
TGTGCCATCAGTGATTTGTCAGGGGGACCGGGTGGGCAGTACTTC
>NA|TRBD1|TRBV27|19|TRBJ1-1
CASSLRTGGVVQPHTEAFF
TGTGCCAGCAGTTTACGCACAGGGGGCGTTGTCCAACCACACACTGAAGCTTTCTTT
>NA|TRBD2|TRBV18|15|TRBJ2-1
CASSPVAGINNEQFF
TGTGCCAGCTCACCAGTAGCGGGTATAAACAATGAGCAGTTCTTC
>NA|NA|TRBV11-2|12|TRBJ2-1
CASSLDSNEQFF
TGTGCCAGCAGCTTAGATAGCAATGAGCAGTTCTTC
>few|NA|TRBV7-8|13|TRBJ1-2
CASSRAGPLGYTF
TGTGCCAGCAGCAGAGCAGGGCCCCTTGGCTACACCTTC
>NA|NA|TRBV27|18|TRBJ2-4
CASSSPAPTGIAKNIQYF
TGTGCCAGCAGTTCCCCTGCCCCCACAGGGATAGCCAAAAACATTCAGTACTTC
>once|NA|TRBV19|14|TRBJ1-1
CASSIGVGEGEAFF
TGTGCCAGTAGTATAGGAGTAGGGGAGGGTGAAGCTTTCTTT
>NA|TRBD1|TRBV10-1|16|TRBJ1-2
CASSESSRTGGDGYTF
TGCGCCAGCAGTGAGTCGAGTAGGACAGGGGGCGATGGCTACACCTTC
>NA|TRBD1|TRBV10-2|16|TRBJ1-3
CASWQGALGSGNTIYF
TGCGCCAGCTGGCAGGGGGCTCTGGGCTCTGGAAACACCATATATTTT
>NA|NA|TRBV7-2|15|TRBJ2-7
CASSIKRASGGEQYF
TGTGCCAGCAGCATAAAACGGGCTTCGGGCGGGGAGCAGTACTTC
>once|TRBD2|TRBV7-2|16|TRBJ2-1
CASSSTSGGALVEQFF
TGTGCCAGCAGCTCGACCAGCGGGGGGGCCTTGGTTGAGCAGTTCTTC
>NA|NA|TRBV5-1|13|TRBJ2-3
CASSLATGDTQYF
TGCGCCAGCAGCTTGGCCACGGGAGATACGCAGTATTTT
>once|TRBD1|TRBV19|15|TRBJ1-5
CASSRTGVSNQPQHF
TGTGCCAGTAGCCGAACAGGGGTGAGCAATCAGCCCCAGCATTTT
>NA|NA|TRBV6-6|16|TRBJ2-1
CASSYVAGGPYNEQFF
TGTGCCAGCAGTTACGTCGCGGGCGGTCCCTACAATGAGCAGTTCTTC
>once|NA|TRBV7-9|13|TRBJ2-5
CASSFGLEETQYF
TGTGCCAGCAGCTTCGGACTCGAAGAGACCCAGTACTTC
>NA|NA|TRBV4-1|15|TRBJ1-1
CASSPGAGRDTEAFF
TGCGCCAGCAGCCCTGGAGCGGGCAGAGACACTGAAGCTTTCTTT
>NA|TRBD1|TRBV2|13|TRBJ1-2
CASIDRGDYGYTF
TGTGCCAGCATTGACAGGGGGGACTATGGCTACACCTTC
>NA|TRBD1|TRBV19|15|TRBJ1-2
CASSTPGTGALGYTF
TGTGCCAGTAGTACCCCCGGGACAGGGGCTCTTGGCTACACCTTC
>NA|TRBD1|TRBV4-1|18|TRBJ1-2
CASSQDLWRTGLNYGYTF
TGCGCCAGCAGCCAAGATCTTTGGAGGACAGGTCTTAACTATGGCTACACCTTC
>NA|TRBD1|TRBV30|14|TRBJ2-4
CAWNTAGTANIQYF
TGTGCCTGGAATACCGCCGGGACAGCAAACATTCAGTACTTC
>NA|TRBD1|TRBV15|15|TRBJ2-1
CATSPGDRGRNEQFF
TGTGCCACCAGCCCCGGGGACAGGGGTCGAAATGAGCAGTTCTTC
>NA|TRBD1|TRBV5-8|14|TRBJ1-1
CASCGTGPSTEAFF
TGTGCCAGCTGCGGGACAGGGCCCTCCACTGAAGCTTTCTTT
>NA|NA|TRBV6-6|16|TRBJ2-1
CASSYQGLAVNNEQFF
TGTGCCAGCAGTTACCAGGGGCTAGCGGTTAACAATGAGCAGTTCTTC
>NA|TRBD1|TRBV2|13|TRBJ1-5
CASNPDREQPQHF
TGTGCCAGCAATCCGGACAGGGAACAGCCCCAGCATTTT
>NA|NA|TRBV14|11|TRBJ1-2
CASSQDRVKTF
TGTGCCAGCAGCCAAGACAGGGTAAAGACCTTC
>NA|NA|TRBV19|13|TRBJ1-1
CASSIAVVTEAFF
TGTGCCAGTAGTATAGCGGTGGTCACTGAAGCTTTCTTT